The 14 T cell receptor beta chains below were found in one sample sequenced in a study of control samples from healthy donors and cancer patients. The method was immunoSEQ multiplex PCR; TCRdb's version includes in-frame clones alone and lacks a portion of them. The sample lists 110,000 to 150,000 clones; around 85% were seen once. The specimen sequenced was blood. All receptors come from a woman aged 25 to 39 in good health.

This clone showed up just once. This rearrangement joins TRBV6-5 to TRBJ1-5; possibly TRBD1 for D (5 bases). V was shortened by 4 bases and J by 2 bases, with 12 bases between the two germline ends. From germline, CDR1 is MNHEY and CDR2 SVGAGI. This CDR3 is 15 amino acids long. The CDR3 spells CASSSQGLGNQPQHF. CDR3 nucleotide sequence: TGTGCCAGCAGTTCGCAGGGCCTGGGCAATCAGCCCCAGCATTTT.

The V call is TRBV9, the J call TRBJ1-6; 7 bases agree with TRBD1. This CDR3 has 13 amino acids. The trim removed 3 bases at V and 10 bases at J, leaving 4 bases unmatched. CDR1 is SGDLS, CDR2 YYNGEE, per germline. Here the CDR3 DNA reads TGTGCCAGCAGCGCCGGGACAGAATCACCCCTCCACTTT. This sequence encodes CASSAGTESPLHF.

J is TRBJ1-2 and V is TRBV4-1, with D unresolved. Germline assignment: CDR1 MGHRA and CDR2 YSYEKL. The CDR3 is 15 amino acids. V lost 0 bases and J 5 bases, leaving 13 bases between the germline ends. CDR3 coding DNA: TGCGCCAGCAGCCAAGAAGGCAGCGGCTATTATGGCTACACCTTC. It encodes CASSQEGSGYYGYTF.

V and J are TRBV19 and TRBJ1-1; no clear D. Trimming pared 6 bases from V and 3 bases from J, leaving 11 bases between. Germline CDR1 is LNHDA and CDR2 is SQIVND (reference sequence). CDR3 size: 13 residues. The CDR3 DNA sequence: TGTGCCAGTAGACCGGACGGACACACTGAAGCTTTCTTT. This encodes CASRPDGHTEAFF.

V usage is TRBV6-1 and J usage is TRBJ1-3, with 7 bases that match TRBD1. The germline V gene has CDR1 MNHNS and CDR2 SASEGT. Trimming removed 0 bases from V and 0 bases from J; junction bases left unmatched: 8. CDR3 length: 18 residues. The CDR3 protein is CASSEARGQEYSGNTIYF. CDR3 DNA sequence: TGTGCCAGCAGTGAAGCGAGAGGACAGGAATACTCTGGAAACACCATATATTTT.

This rearrangement joins TRBV5-6 to TRBJ1-3; a weak D match, TRBD1 (5 bases). Germline V lookup: CDR1 SGHDT, CDR2 YYEEEE. Trimming pared 4 bases from V and 3 bases from J, leaving 17 bases between. The CDR3 is 16 amino acids. CDR3 sequence reads: CASSLLAGEVGNTIYF. DNA of the CDR3: TGTGCCAGCAGCCTACTCGCGGGGGAGGTTGGAAACACCATATATTTT. The whole variable domain, remainder taken from reference TRBV5-6 and TRBJ1-3, is DAGVTQSPTHLIKTRGQQVTLRCSPKSGHDTVSWYQQALGQGPQFIFQYYEEEERQRGNFPDRFSGHQFPNYSSELNVNALLLGDSALYLCASSLLAGEVGNTIYFGEGSWLTVV.

The rearrangement joins TRBV28 to TRBJ1-4, with TRBD1 identical over 9 bases. V gave up 6 bases and J gave up 0 bases; unmatched junction bases: 8. The CDR3 runs to 17 residues. Germline CDR1 is MDHEN and CDR2 is SYDVKM. As DNA, the CDR3 is TGTGCCAGCAGGACCCCGGGACAGGGAGCAACTAATGAAAAACTGTTTTTT. Translation: CASRTPGQGATNEKLFF.

The chain couples TRBV3-1 (or the pseudogene TRBV3-2) to TRBJ2-7, with 11 bases that match TRBD2. The CDR3 extends over 16 amino acids. The J segment lost 4 bases and the V segment lost 3 bases, leaving 8 bases of the junction unmatched. CDR1 and CDR2 from the germline V gene are LGHDT and YNNKEL (reference sequence). CDR3 amino acids: CASSQDSGRASYEQYF. The CDR3 bases are TGTGCCAGCAGCCAGGATAGCGGGAGGGCCTCTTACGAGCAGTACTTC.

This sequence joins TRBV5-1 and TRBJ2-1, with D possibly being TRBD2 (5 bases). In germline, CDR1 is SGHRS, CDR2 YFSETQ. There are 16 residues in the CDR3. The germline V and J ends were trimmed by 0 bases and 5 bases, with 15 bases remaining between them. This chain's CDR3 is CASSLAAGPPNNEQFF. CDR3 coding DNA: TGCGCCAGCAGCTTGGCGGCGGGCCCACCAAACAATGAGCAGTTCTTC. Using reference TRBV5-1 and TRBJ2-1 for the parts outside the CDR3, the full variable domain is KAGVTQTPRYLIKTRGQQVTLSCSPISGHRSVSWYQQTPGQGLQFLFEYFSETQRNKGNFPGRFSGRQFSNSRSEMNVSTLELGDSALYLCASSLAAGPPNNEQFFGPGTRLTVL.

This clone was counted between two and nine times. The rearrangement joins TRBV6-5 to TRBJ2-5; perhaps TRBD1 as D (5 bases). This CDR3 is built from 16 residues. CDR1 MNHEY and CDR2 SVGAGI come from the germline V gene. The V and J ends lost 2 bases and 4 bases respectively, with 17 bases between them. The CDR3 protein is CASSYADTLTTETQYF. CDR3 DNA: TGTGCCAGCAGTTACGCGGACACCCTCACAACAGAGACCCAGTACTTC.

The chain has TRBV24-1 and TRBJ2-1, with 8 bases identical to TRBD2. This CDR3 contains 13 residues. V lost 7 bases and J lost 5; bases outside the gene matches: 3. Germline assignment: CDR1 KGHDR and CDR2 SFDVKD. The CDR3 here is CATSPGGNNEQFF. CDR3 in DNA: TGTGCCACCAGCCCGGGGGGGAACAATGAGCAGTTCTTC.

The chain recombines TRBV7-9 with TRBJ2-7; TRBD1 agrees at 7 bases. Trimming took 4 bases from V and 7 from J; bases not matched to a gene: 4. The CDR3 consists of 12 residues. In germline, CDR1 is SEHNR, CDR2 FQNEAQ (reference sequence). This chain's CDR3 is CASSSTGEEQYF. In nucleotides, the CDR3 is TGTGCCAGCAGCTCAACAGGGGAAGAGCAGTACTTC. Using reference TRBV7-9 and TRBJ2-7 for the parts outside the CDR3, the full variable domain is DTGVSQNPRHKITKRGQNVTFRCDPISEHNRLYWYRQTLGQGPEFLTYFQNEAQLEKSRLLSDRFSAERPKGSFSTLEIQRTEQGDSAMYLCASSSTGEEQYFGPGTRLTVT.

V is TRBV2 and J is TRBJ2-3, with D tentatively TRBD2 (6 bases). V was pared by 8 bases and J by 0 bases, with 9 bases between. The germline V gene encodes CDR1 SNHLY and CDR2 FYNNEI. This CDR3 is 13 amino acids long. CDR3 protein: CASRDFSTDTQYF. CDR3 sequence (DNA): TGTGCCAGCCGGGACTTTAGCACAGATACGCAGTATTTT.

V gene TRBV6-1 combines with J gene TRBJ2-1, with unresolved D. Germline CDR1 is MNHNS and CDR2 is SASEGT. V shed 3 bases and J shed 2 bases, with 20 bases lying between them. The CDR3 is 18 residues long. The chain's CDR3 is CASSDSDLGFSTYNEQFF. The CDR3 DNA reads TGTGCCAGCAGTGATTCGGATTTGGGGTTCTCAACCTACAATGAGCAGTTCTTC.